The entry below describes one TCR beta chain. What it binds is unknown. This entry comes from a study of vaccination effects on CD4 cells after COVID-19. Study-wide results and limits: Convalescent patients in the study were few, and early post-infection timepoints were absent.

The CDR3 extends over 13 amino acids. The V segment lost 6 bases and the J segment 6 bases; nucleotides outside the gene matches: 8. Germline loops: CDR1 SGHVS, CDR2 FQNEAQ. Antigen-specific CD4+ T cell clonotypes were called by their expansion after viral peptide-pool culture in ViraFEST. Having been cultured for less than 13 days, the cells underwent CD4+ T cell isolation. Two-dose BNT162b2 or mRNA-1273 vaccination was given to participants. Each vaccine recipient was nucleocapsid antibody negative and had no prior SARS-CoV-2 infection. The repertoire was sequenced with immunoSEQ multiplex PCR; TCRdb's copy has only in-frame clones and lacks some. The data contain 35,000 to 40,000 clones, around 80% of them singletons.

The clonotype comes from a human donor who received a COVID-19 vaccine. Some clones in this sample may be carry-over from other donors' samples. This specimen was CD4+ T cells from PBMCs cultured with HCoV-NL63 spike peptides, taken after COVID-19 vaccination. The V call is TRBV7-8, the J call TRBJ2-7, with 7 positions matching TRBD1. The CDR3 sequence: CASRRTGESEQYV. The CDR3 coding sequence is TGTGCCAGCAGACGTACAGGGGAGAGCGAGCAGTACGTC.